This T cell receptor beta chain was captured in a study of blood T cell repertoires in COVID-19. Across the whole study: Samples representing acute and convalescent COVID-19 were sourced from the United States, Italy and Spain.

Only a few counts were recorded for this clone. Using immunoSEQ multiplex PCR, the repertoire was profiled, and TCRdb retains in-frame clones only, with some absent. The table has some 150,000 clones, around 80% seen once. CDR3 length equals 17 residues. J gave up 4 bases and V 3 bases, and 15 bases lay outside the gene matches. CDR1 and CDR2 from the germline V gene are SGHVS and FQNEAQ. What was sequenced was peripheral blood. The V call is TRBV7-8, the J call TRBJ2-7, with 7 bases aligning to TRBD2. This sequence originates from a woman in her forties or fifties with acute or convalescent COVID-19. The CDR3 DNA follows: TGTGCCAGCAGCTTTCTTTCTAGTGCGGGAGTTCCATACGAGCAGTACTTC. This encodes CASSFLSSAGVPYEQYF. Full variable domain (outside the CDR3, taken from reference TRBV7-8 and TRBJ2-7): GAGVSQSPRYKVAKRGQDVALRCDPISGHVSLFWYQQALGQGPEFLTYFQNEAQLDKSGLPSDRFFAERPEGSVSTLKIQRTQQEDSAVYLCASSFLSSAGVPYEQYFGPGTRLTVT.